This T cell receptor (beta chain) comes out of a study of cytomegalovirus exposure and HLA in healthy donors. Study-wide points: When a later analysis compared HLA-associated TCR beta chains with equally common others, the HLA-associated chains turned out to be more clonally expanded and to have lower generation probabilities. When presence/absence was analysed, sequencing depth was taken to be roughly uniform across donors. A later analysis linked a missense DCLRE1C variant to TCR beta V- and J-gene trimming. Highly shared variants forming one cluster were likely a sequencing artifact.

Per the germline V gene, CDR1 is MNHNS and CDR2 is SASEGT. CDR3 length: 13 residues. Trimming removed 4 bases from V and 5 bases from J, with 9 bases in between. Worth noting for this clone: Antigen: not known.

PCR was performed using 60 Vbeta and 13 Jbeta primers. Some clones are missing from TCRdb's copy, which holds only in-frame ones; the method was immunoSEQ multiplex PCR. The sample records 85,000 to 130,000 clones, 80% to 90% being singletons. The specimen was PBMCs. This chain joins TRBV6-1 and TRBJ1-5; D remains unclear. This receptor was obtained from a man aged 50 to 59 in good health and CMV-seronegative. CDR3 nucleotide sequence: TGTGCCAGCAGTGCCGGGGTGGATCAGCCCCAGCATTTT. Residues: CASSAGVDQPQHF.